Listed below are T cell receptor beta chains from one sample, sequenced in a study of blood T cell repertoires in COVID-19. Sequencing used immunoSEQ multiplex PCR; TCRdb keeps in-frame clones, though not all of them. The repertoire includes about 260,000 clones, about nine tenths of them detected once, and around 10% sits in the top ten. The sample comprised peripheral blood. All receptors derive from a man in his forties or fifties who had recovered from COVID-19. Both conserved end residues are part of each CDR3. The D gene is left open where the match is weak. Clone sizes are given selectively: once, few, many, or a class where the clone is expanded.

. TRBJ2-7 TRBV6-6 TRBD1 TGTGCCAGCAGTCACAGACAGGGGCCAACCTACGAGCAGTACTTC CASSHRQGPTYEQYF
. TRBJ2-7 TRBV7-9 TRBD2 TGTGCCAGCAGCTTAGTAGGTAGCGGGAGGGCGCCCTACGAGCAGTACTTC CASSLVGSGRAPYEQYF
. TRBJ1-1 TRBV9 . TGTGCCAGCAGCGTAGACCCCGCAGGGATTCGCTCTGAAGCTTTCTTT CASSVDPAGIRSEAFF
. TRBJ1-1 TRBV19 . TGTGCCAGTAGTATCAGGGTGAACACTGAAGCTTTCTTT CASSIRVNTEAFF
. TRBJ1-2 TRBV7-2 . TGTGCCAGCAGCCCCGACAGAAACTATGGCTACACCTTC CASSPDRNYGYTF
. TRBJ2-5 TRBV15 . TGTGCCACCAGCAGAGACCAGGGCTGGGAGACCCAGTACTTC CATSRDQGWETQYF
. TRBJ2-3 TRBV25-1 TRBD2 TGTGCCAGCAGTCTGAGGGAGCGGGAGGTCACAGATACGCAGTATTTT CASSLREREVTDTQYF
. TRBJ1-3 TRBV6-5 TRBD1 TGTGCCAGCAGACGGACAGGGATCTCTGGAAACACCATATATTTT CASRRTGISGNTIYF
. TRBJ1-3 TRBV6-5 TRBD1 TGTGCCAGCACTAGGACAGGGAGCTCTGGAAACACCATATATTTT CASTRTGSSGNTIYF
. TRBJ2-1 TRBV7-2 TRBD2 TGTGCCAGCAGCGTAGGGCTAGCGGTCGGCGAGCAGTTCTTC CASSVGLAVGEQFF
. TRBJ2-7 TRBV27 . TGTGCCAGCAGTTTAGTGCAGGGTGGTGCGTACGAGCAGTACTTC CASSLVQGGAYEQYF
. TRBJ2-7 TRBV4-1 TRBD2 TGCGCCAGCAGCCTCTCCCGACTAGCGGGGGGCCACTCCTACGAGCAGTACTTC CASSLSRLAGGHSYEQYF
. TRBJ2-1 TRBV7-6 . TGTGCCAGCAGCCCACAATTCGGGCGGGGCAATGAGCAGTTCTTC CASSPQFGRGNEQFF
. TRBJ2-7 TRBV7-9 . TGTGCCAGCAGCTTAGGCGACAGGTACGAGCAGTACTTC CASSLGDRYEQYF
. TRBJ2-7 TRBV27 . TGTGCCACCCTCAGGGGGAGGGAGCAGTACTTC CATLRGREQYF
. TRBJ2-3 TRBV4-3 . TGCGCCAGCAGCCAAGACTTCGGAGATACGCAGTATTTT CASSQDFGDTQYF
. TRBJ2-7 TRBV7-9 . TGTGCCAGCAGCACTCAGGGGAAGCAGTACTTC CASSTQGKQYF
. TRBJ2-2 TRBV6-6 TRBD2 TGTGCCAGCAGTCGACTAGCGGGTACGAACACCGGGGAGCTGTTTTTT CASSRLAGTNTGELFF
. TRBJ2-3 TRBV6-5 . TGTGCCAGCAGGGGCCCGGGGTTAGATACGCAGTATTTT CASRGPGLDTQYF
. TRBJ2-7 TRBV5-1 TRBD2 TGCGCCAGCGCCACTAGCGAACACGACGAGCAGTACTTC CASATSEHDEQYF
. TRBJ1-1 TRBV5-6 . TGTGCCAGCAGCTTCGGGGGGATTGCGACCACTGAAGCTTTCTTT CASSFGGIATTEAFF
. TRBJ2-5 TRBV7-3 TRBD2 TGTGCCAGCAGCACTGGACTAGCGGGAGTGGGTGAGACCCAGTACTTC CASSTGLAGVGETQYF
. TRBJ1-2 TRBV24-1 TRBD1 TGTGCCACCAGTGACCCGGGACAGGGGTTTGGTGGCTACACCTTC CATSDPGQGFGGYTF
once TRBJ1-1 TRBV7-8 . TGTGCCAGCAGCTTAGGCGCGAGGACACATAACACTGAAGCTTTCTTT CASSLGARTHNTEAFF
once TRBJ2-2 TRBV18 . TGTGCCAGCTCACCAGGCCAGGCTAACACCGGGGAGCTGTTTTTT CASSPGQANTGELFF
. TRBJ2-1 TRBV11-2 TRBD1 TGTGCCAGCAGCTTAGACAGGGGGAGCTCCTACAATGAGCAGTTCTTC CASSLDRGSSYNEQFF
. TRBJ2-5 TRBV19 TRBD2 TGTGCCAGTAGTATAGGCTCTAGCGGGGCTACAAAAGAGACCCAGTACTTC CASSIGSSGATKETQYF
. TRBJ1-5 TRBV7-2 . TGTGCCAGCAGCTTAGGGACAGAACAGCCCCAGCATTTT CASSLGTEQPQHF
. TRBJ1-2 TRBV6-5 TRBD1 TGTGCCAGCAGGTCTAACAGGGGGGGCTACACCTTC CASRSNRGGYTF
once TRBJ2-5 TRBV5-1 TRBD2 TGCGCCAGCAGCTTGCCAATGCGGGGGAGGGAAGAGACCCAGTACTTC CASSLPMRGREETQYF
. TRBJ1-1 TRBV4-3 TRBD1 TGCGCCAGCAGCCATCGACAGGGTGCAGCTTTCTTT CASSHRQGAAFF
. TRBJ2-5 TRBV6-5 . TGTGCCAGCAGACAAGCGGGACATGAGACCCAGTACTTC CASRQAGHETQYF
. TRBJ2-7 TRBV27 . TGTGCCAGCAGTTTATATCTTACAGGGTTCAACGAGCAGTACTTC CASSLYLTGFNEQYF
. TRBJ1-1 TRBV3-1/TRBV3-2 . TGTGCCAGCAGCCAAGCTGGGGCGAGGCGAACTGAAGCTTTCTTT CASSQAGARRTEAFF
. TRBJ2-5 TRBV4-2 TRBD1 TGTGCCAGCAGCCATGGACAGGCCCAAGAGACCCAGTACTTC CASSHGQAQETQYF
many TRBJ1-5 TRBV10-3 . TGTGCCATCAGTGAATGGGAGGCTAGCAATCAGCCCCAGCATTTT CAISEWEASNQPQHF
. TRBJ2-1 TRBV19 TRBD2 TGTGCCAGTAGTATAACGGGAGGCAATGAGCAGTTCTTC CASSITGGNEQFF
. TRBJ2-1 TRBV7-8 TRBD2 TGTGCCAGCAGCTTAGGAGGGGCTAGCGGGGGCTTAGAGCAGTTCTTC CASSLGGASGGLEQFF